This T cell receptor (beta chain) was captured by sequencing in a study of blood T cells in healthy people across ages. General study findings and limits: For the donors, CMV status was unknown and possibly confounded expanded clonotype changes.

The CDR3 has 17 amino acids. Per germline, CDR1 SGHAT and CDR2 FQNNGV. Researchers collected 9 to 10 milliliters of peripheral blood from every single donor. With a J-beta primer mix and a sample-barcoded 5' primer, a second PCR ran roughly 7 to 11 cycles. One entry per CDR3 protein, called by TCRdb with MiXCR from the 5' RACE reads. The table records about 1.7 million distinct CDR3 sequences, 28% of them present only once. With respect to this clonotype: Antigen: not known.

The chain joins TRBV11-2 to TRBJ2-7, with 8 positions matching TRBD2. The end of the DNA fits TRBJ2-1 better, so the J call may be wrong. The sample was blood. The sequence was obtained from a woman in her twenties or thirties in good health. CDR3 amino acids: CATRVPSGLALSYEQFF. The CDR3 DNA reads TGTGCCACCCGGGTCCCTAGCGGGCTTGCTCTCTCCTACGAGCAGTTCTTC.